This section outlines one T cell receptor (beta chain) sequence together with its context. What it binds is unknown. This CDR3 region has 15 residues. Trimming pared 6 bases from V and 2 bases from J, leaving 15 bases between. Per germline, CDR1 ENHRY and CDR2 SYGVKD. Several immunoSEQ plates received, in even portions, the genomic DNA of each subset. The assay was immunoSEQ multiplex PCR, and TCRdb's table has in-frame clones only and misses some. This sample has roughly 2,300,000 clones, with 92% found just once. The sample belongs to a study of shared clonotypes between healthy human individuals. The wider study: Per donor, three plates held CD4 naive cells, three held CD4 memory, two held CD8 naive and one held CD8 memory.

Whole-study findings and limits: Naive subsets generally exceeded memory subsets in estimated richness. Non-shared clonotypes showed lower generation probabilities than clonotypes common to all four donors.

The sequencing sample was made of naive CD4+ T cells from PBMCs. Subset of the sample: CD45RA+ positively selected. The chain couples TRBV10-3 to TRBJ2-3, with D perhaps TRBD2 (5 bases). The source is a man aged 18 to 35 in good health. Some clones in this sample may be carry-over from other donors' samples. The CDR3 spells CAIREGLFLTDTQYF. The CDR3 region has the DNA TGTGCCATCAGGGAAGGACTCTTCCTCACAGATACGCAGTATTTT.